This TCR beta chain stems from a study of vaccination effects on CD4 cells after COVID-19. Study-wide context: The authors sampled a few convalescent patients early and late after vaccination.

Data came from immunoSEQ multiplex PCR; TCRdb stores just in-frame clones and leaves some out. The sample has about 50,000 clones; 65% to 75% are singletons. CD4+ T cell isolation took place after approximately ten days of culture. It was between March and December 2020 that the person had a SARS-CoV-2 infection confirmed by PCR. All study participants received two doses of BNT162b2 or mRNA-1273 vaccine. On this clone: Its target is unknown.

This sequence was found in a human donor who had a prior SARS-CoV-2 infection. The material sequenced was CD4+ T cells from PBMCs cultured without peptide, taken after COVID-19 vaccination.

CDR3 in amino acids: CASREYRQGPTGELFF. CDR3 bases: TGTGCCAGCAGAGAGTACCGGCAGGGACCCACCGGGGAGCTGTTTTTT. The V call is TRBV11-2, the J call TRBJ2-2; tentatively, D is TRBD1 or TRBD2 (5 bases each). Between the trimmed V and J ends, which lost 6 bases and 4 bases, there was a span of 18 bases. The germline V gene encodes CDR1 SGHAT and CDR2 FQNNGV. The length of the CDR3 is 16 residues.